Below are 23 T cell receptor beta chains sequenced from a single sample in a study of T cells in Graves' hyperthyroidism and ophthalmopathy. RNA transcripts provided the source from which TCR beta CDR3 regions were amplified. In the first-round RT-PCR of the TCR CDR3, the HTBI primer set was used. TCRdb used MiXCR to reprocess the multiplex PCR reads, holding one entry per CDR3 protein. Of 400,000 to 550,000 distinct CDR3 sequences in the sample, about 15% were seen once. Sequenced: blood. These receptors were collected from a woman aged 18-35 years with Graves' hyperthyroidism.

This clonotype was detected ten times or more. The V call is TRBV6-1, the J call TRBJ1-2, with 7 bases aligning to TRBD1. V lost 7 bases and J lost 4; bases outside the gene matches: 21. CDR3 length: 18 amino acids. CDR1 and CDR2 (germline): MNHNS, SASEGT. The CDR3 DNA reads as TGTGCCAGCACCTCAGGGGGGATAGGGTCGGGACCTTCCTATGGCTACACCTTC. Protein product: CASTSGGIGSGPSYGYTF.

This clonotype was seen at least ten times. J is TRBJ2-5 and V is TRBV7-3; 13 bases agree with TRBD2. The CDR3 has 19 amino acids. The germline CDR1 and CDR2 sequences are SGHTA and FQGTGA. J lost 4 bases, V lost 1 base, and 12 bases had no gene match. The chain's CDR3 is CASSLRGGLAGEDGETQYF. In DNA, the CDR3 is TGTGCCAGCAGCTTAAGGGGTGGACTAGCGGGAGAAGACGGAGAGACCCAGTACTTC.

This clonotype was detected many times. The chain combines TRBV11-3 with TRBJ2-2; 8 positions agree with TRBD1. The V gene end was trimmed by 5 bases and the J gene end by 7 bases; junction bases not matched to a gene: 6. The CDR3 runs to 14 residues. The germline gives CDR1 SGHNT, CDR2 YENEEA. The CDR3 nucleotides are TGTGCCAGCAGCCGCAGGGGGCTAGGCGGGGAGCTGTTTTTT. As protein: CASSRRGLGGELFF.

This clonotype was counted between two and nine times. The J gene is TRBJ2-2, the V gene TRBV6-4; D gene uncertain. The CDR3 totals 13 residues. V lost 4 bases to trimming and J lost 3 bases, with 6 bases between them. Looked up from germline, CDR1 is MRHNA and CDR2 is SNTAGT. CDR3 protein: CASSGLDTGELFF. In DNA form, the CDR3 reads TGTGCCAGCAGTGGCTTGGACACCGGGGAGCTGTTTTTT.

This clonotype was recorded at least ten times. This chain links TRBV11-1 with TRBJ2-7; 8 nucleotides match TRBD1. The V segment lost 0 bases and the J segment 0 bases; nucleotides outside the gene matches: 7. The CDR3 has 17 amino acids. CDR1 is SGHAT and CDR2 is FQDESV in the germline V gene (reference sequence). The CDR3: CASSLAYGTGDSYEQYF. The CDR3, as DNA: TGTGCCAGCAGCTTAGCGTACGGGACAGGTGACTCCTACGAGCAGTACTTC.

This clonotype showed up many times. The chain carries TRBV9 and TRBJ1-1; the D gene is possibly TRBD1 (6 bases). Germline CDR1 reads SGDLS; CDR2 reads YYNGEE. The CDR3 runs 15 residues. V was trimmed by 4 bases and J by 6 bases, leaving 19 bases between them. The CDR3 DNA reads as TGTGCCAGCAGCACCCCAGGGGCCCCGAATTCTGAAGCTTTCTTT. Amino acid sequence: CASSTPGAPNSEAFF.

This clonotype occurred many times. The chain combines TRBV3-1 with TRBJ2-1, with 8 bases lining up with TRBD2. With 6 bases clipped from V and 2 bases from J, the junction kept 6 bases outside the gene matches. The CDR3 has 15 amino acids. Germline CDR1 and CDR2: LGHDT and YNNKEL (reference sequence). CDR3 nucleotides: TGTGCCAGCAGGGACCCGGGACTAGCCTACAATGAGCAGTTCTTC. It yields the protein CASRDPGLAYNEQFF.

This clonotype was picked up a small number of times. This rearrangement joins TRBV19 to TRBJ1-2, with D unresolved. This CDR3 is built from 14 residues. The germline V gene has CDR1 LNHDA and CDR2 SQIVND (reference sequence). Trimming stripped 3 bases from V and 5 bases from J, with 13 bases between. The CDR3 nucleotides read TGTGCCAGTAGTATGGTGGGATTCCTTTATGGCTACACCTTC. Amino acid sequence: CASSMVGFLYGYTF.

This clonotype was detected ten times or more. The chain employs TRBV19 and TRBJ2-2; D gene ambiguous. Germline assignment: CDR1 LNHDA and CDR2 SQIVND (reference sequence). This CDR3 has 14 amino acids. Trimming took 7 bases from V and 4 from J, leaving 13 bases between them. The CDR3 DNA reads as TGTGCCAGTAACCCGGACGGAATCACCGGGGAGCTGTTTTTT. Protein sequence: CASNPDGITGELFF.

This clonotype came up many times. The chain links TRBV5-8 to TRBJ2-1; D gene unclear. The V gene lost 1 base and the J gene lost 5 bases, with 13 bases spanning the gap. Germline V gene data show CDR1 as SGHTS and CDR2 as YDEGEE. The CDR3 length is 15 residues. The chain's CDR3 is CASSLQRAIDNEQFF. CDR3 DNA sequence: TGTGCCAGCAGCTTGCAGCGCGCCATCGACAATGAGCAGTTCTTC. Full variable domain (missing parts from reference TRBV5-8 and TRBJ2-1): EAGVTQSPTHLIKTRGQQATLRCSPISGHTSVYWYQQALGLGLQFLLWYDEGEERNRGNFPPRFSGRQFPNYSSELNVNALELEDSALYLCASSLQRAIDNEQFFGPGTRLTVL.

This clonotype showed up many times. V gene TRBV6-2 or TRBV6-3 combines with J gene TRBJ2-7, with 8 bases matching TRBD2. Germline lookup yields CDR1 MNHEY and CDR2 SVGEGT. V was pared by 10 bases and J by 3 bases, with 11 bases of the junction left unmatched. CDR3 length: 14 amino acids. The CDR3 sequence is CATGDPGLVYEQYV. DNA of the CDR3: TGTGCCACCGGGGACCCGGGACTAGTCTACGAGCAGTACGTC.

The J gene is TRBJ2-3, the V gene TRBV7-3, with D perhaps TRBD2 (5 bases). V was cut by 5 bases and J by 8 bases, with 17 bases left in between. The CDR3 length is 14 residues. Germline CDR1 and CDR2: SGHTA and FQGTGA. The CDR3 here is CASSPEGVLGTQYF. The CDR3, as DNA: TGTGCCAGCAGCCCAGAGGGAGTCCTAGGTACGCAGTATTTT.

This chain's CDR3 is CSVETGSGELFF. The CDR3 DNA is TGCAGCGTTGAAACAGGCTCCGGGGAGCTGTTTTTT. The chain carries TRBV29-1 and TRBJ2-2; possibly TRBD1 for D (5 bases). The length of the CDR3 is 12 residues. V was clipped by 2 bases and J by 6 bases, with 7 bases between them. Per germline, CDR1 SQVTM and CDR2 ANQGSEA.

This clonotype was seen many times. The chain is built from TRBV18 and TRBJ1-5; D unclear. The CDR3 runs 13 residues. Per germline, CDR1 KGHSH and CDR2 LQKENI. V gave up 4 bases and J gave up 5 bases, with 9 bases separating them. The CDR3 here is CASSRDYDQPQHF. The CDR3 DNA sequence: TGTGCCAGCTCACGGGATTACGATCAGCCCCAGCATTTT.

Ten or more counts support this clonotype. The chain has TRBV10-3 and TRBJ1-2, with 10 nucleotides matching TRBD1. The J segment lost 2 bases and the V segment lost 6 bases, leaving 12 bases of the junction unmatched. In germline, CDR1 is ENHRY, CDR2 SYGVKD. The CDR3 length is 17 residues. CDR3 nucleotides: TGTGCCATCAGCCGGGACAGGGGTATTGGGTTCAACTATGGCTACACCTTC. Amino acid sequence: CAISRDRGIGFNYGYTF.

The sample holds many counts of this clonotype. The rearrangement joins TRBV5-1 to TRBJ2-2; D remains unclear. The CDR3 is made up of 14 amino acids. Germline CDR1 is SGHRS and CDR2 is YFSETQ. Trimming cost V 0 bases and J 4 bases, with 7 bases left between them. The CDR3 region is CASSLAGFTGELFF. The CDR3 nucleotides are TGCGCCAGCAGCTTGGCCGGGTTCACCGGGGAGCTGTTTTTT.

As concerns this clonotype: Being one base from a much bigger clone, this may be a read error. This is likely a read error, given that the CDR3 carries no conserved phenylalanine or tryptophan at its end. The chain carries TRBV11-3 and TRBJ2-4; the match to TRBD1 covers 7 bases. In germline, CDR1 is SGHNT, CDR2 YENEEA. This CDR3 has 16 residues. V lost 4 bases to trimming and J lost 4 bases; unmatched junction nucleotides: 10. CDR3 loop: CASSYRTGATKNIQYL. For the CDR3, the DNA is TGTGCCAGCAGCTACCGGACAGGCGCTACTAAAAACATTCAGTACCTC.

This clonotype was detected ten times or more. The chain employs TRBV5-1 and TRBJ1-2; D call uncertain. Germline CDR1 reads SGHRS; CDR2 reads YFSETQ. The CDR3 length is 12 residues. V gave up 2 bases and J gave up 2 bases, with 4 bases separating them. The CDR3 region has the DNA TGCGCCAGCAGCTTTTTCAACTATGGCTACACCTTC. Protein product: CASSFFNYGYTF.

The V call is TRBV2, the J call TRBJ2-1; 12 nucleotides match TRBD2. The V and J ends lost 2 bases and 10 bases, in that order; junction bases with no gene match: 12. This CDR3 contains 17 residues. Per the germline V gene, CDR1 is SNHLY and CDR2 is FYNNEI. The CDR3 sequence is CASSEMRTSGTFGEQFF. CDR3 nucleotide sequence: TGTGCCAGCAGTGAAATGAGGACTAGCGGGACGTTCGGGGAGCAGTTCTTC.

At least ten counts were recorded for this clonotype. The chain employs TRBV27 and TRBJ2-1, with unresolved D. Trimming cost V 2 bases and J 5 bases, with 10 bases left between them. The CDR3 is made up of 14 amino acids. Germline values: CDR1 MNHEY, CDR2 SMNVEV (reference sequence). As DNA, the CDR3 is TGTGCCAGCAGTTTAAAAGGTATCCACAATGAGCAGTTCTTC. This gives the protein CASSLKGIHNEQFF.

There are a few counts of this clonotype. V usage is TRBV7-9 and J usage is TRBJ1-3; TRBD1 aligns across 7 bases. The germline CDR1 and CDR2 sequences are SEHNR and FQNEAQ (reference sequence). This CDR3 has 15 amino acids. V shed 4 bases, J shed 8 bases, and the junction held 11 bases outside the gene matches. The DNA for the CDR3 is TGTGCCAGCAGCTCATCTCGACAGGGACCGGACACCATATATTTT. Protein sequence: CASSSSRQGPDTIYF. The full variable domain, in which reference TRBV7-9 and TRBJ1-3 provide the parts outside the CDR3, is DTGVSQNPRHKITKRGQNVTFRCDPISEHNRLYWYRQTLGQGPEFLTYFQNEAQLEKSRLLSDRFSAERPKGSFSTLEIQRTEQGDSAMYLCASSSSRQGPDTIYFGEGSWLTVV.

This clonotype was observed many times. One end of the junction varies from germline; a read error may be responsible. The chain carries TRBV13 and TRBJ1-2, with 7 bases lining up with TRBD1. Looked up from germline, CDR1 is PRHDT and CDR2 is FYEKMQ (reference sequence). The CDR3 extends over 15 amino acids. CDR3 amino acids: CASSLGTDANYGYTF. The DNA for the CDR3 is TGTGCCAGCAGCCTAGGGACAGATGCTAACTATGGCTACACCTTC. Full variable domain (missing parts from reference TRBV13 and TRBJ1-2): AAGVIQSPRHLIKEKRETATLKCYPIPRHDTVYWYQQGPGQDPQFLISFYEKMQSDKGSIPDRFSAQQFSDYHSELNMSSLELGDSALYFCASSLGTDANYGYTFGSGTRLTVV.

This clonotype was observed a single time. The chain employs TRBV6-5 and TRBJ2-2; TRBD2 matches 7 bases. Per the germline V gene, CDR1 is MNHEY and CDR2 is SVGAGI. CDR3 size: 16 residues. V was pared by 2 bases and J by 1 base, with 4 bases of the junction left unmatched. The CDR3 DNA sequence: TGTGCCAGCAGTTACGGCCCGGGGGGGAACACCGGGGAGCTGTTTTTT. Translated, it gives CASSYGPGGNTGELFF.